The rows below give T cell receptor beta chains drawn from one sample of a study of CD8 T cells in Susac syndrome. MiXCR, run by TCRdb on the immunoSEQ multiplex PCR reads, gives a single entry per CDR3 protein. The table includes around 230,000 distinct CDR3 sequences, almost 97% detected once. Sequenced material: CD4+ T cells from PBMCs. Every receptor here comes from a human donor with Susac syndrome. Both conserved end residues are part of each CDR3. The D gene is left open where the match is weak. A clone size is listed for some rows: how often the clone was seen (once, few, many), or a class if it is expanded.

D: .
V: TRBV20-1
J: TRBJ2-3
size: .
DNA: TGCAGTGCTAGAGAAGGTTTCACAGATACGCAGTATTTT
CDR3: CSAREGFTDTQYF

D: TRBD1
V: TRBV7-9
J: TRBJ2-3
size: .
DNA: TGTGCCAGCGACCGGGACAGGGCCAACACAGATACGCAGTATTTT
CDR3: CASDRDRANTDTQYF

D: .
V: TRBV19
J: TRBJ1-5
size: .
DNA: TGTGCCAGTAAGGACCGAGGGACAATCGTAATACCCCAGCATTTT
CDR3: CASKDRGTIVIPQHF

D: .
V: TRBV13
J: TRBJ2-3
size: .
DNA: TGTGCCAGCAGCTTCATGGGCTCAGATACGCAGTATTTT
CDR3: CASSFMGSDTQYF

D: .
V: TRBV7-9
J: TRBJ2-5
size: .
DNA: TGTGCCAGCAGCCAGAGGACCCCTATGGAGACCCAGTACTTC
CDR3: CASSQRTPMETQYF

D: .
V: TRBV29-1
J: TRBJ2-6
size: once
DNA: TGCAGCGTTGAGGACAGTTCTGGGGCCAACGTCCTGACTTTC
CDR3: CSVEDSSGANVLTF

D: .
V: TRBV18
J: TRBJ1-5
size: .
DNA: TGTGCCAGCTCAAAACCGGGGGACAATCAGCCCCAGCATTTT
CDR3: CASSKPGDNQPQHF

D: TRBD2
V: TRBV20-1
J: TRBJ2-5
size: .
DNA: TGCAGTGCTAGAGATCACTCCCAGCGGGAGGGCCAAGAGACCCAGTACTTC
CDR3: CSARDHSQREGQETQYF

D: .
V: TRBV20-1
J: TRBJ2-7
size: .
DNA: TGCAGTGCTAGAGATGCCATTAGCGGCTCCTACGAGCAGTACTTC
CDR3: CSARDAISGSYEQYF

D: .
V: TRBV7-6
J: TRBJ2-2
size: .
DNA: TGTGCCAGCAGCTTTAGTCCTACCGGGGAGCTGTTTTTT
CDR3: CASSFSPTGELFF

D: TRBD1
V: TRBV18
J: TRBJ2-7
size: .
DNA: TGTGCCAGCTCATCACGGACAGGGGGGGCTTACGAGCAGTACTTC
CDR3: CASSSRTGGAYEQYF

D: TRBD1
V: TRBV5-4
J: TRBJ1-2
size: .
DNA: TGTGCCAGCAGCTCGCGGGACAGTAACTATGGCTACACCTTC
CDR3: CASSSRDSNYGYTF

D: TRBD1
V: TRBV5-1
J: TRBJ2-1
size: .
DNA: TGCGCCAGCAGCGATGATTCCGGGACAGGGGTACGGGAGCAGTTCTTC
CDR3: CASSDDSGTGVREQFF

D: .
V: TRBV10-2
J: TRBJ2-5
size: .
DNA: TGCGCCAGCAGGCAGGGGTCCCAAGAGACCCAGTACTTC
CDR3: CASRQGSQETQYF

D: .
V: TRBV12-3/TRBV12-4
J: TRBJ2-5
size: .
DNA: TGTGCCAGCAGTTTAGGGGAGATACGGGAGACCCAGTACTTC
CDR3: CASSLGEIRETQYF

D: .
V: TRBV19
J: TRBJ2-3
size: .
DNA: TGTGCCAGTAGTCCGTTCGGAGGTCCAGATACGCAGTATTTT
CDR3: CASSPFGGPDTQYF

D: .
V: TRBV29-1
J: TRBJ2-5
size: .
DNA: TGCAGCGTTGAAGCCCTCGACGGGCAAGAGACCCAGTACTTC
CDR3: CSVEALDGQETQYF

D: TRBD1
V: TRBV27
J: TRBJ1-1
size: .
DNA: TGTGCCAGCAGACAAGGACAGGGGACTGAAGCTTTCTTT
CDR3: CASRQGQGTEAFF

D: TRBD1
V: TRBV9
J: TRBJ2-2
size: .
DNA: TGTGCCAGCACCGATCCGGGACAGGGGTCATTCACCGGGGAGCTGTTTTTT
CDR3: CASTDPGQGSFTGELFF

D: .
V: TRBV4-1
J: TRBJ1-1
size: once
DNA: TGCGCCAGCAGCCAAAGAATCAGGTCGGGCAGCGAGAACACTGAAGCTTTCTTT
CDR3: CASSQRIRSGSENTEAFF

D: .
V: TRBV6-1
J: TRBJ2-5
size: few
DNA: TGTGCCAGCAGGACAGCGGAGACCCAGTACTTC
CDR3: CASRTAETQYF

D: .
V: TRBV30
J: TRBJ1-5
size: once
DNA: TGTGCCTGGAGTGGAGGGGGTAGCAATCAGCCCCAGCATTTT
CDR3: CAWSGGGSNQPQHF

D: TRBD1
V: TRBV10-3
J: TRBJ2-3
size: .
DNA: TGTGCCATCAGTGAGCCAGGGGGTATTCTAACCACAGATACGCAGTATTTT
CDR3: CAISEPGGILTTDTQYF

D: .
V: TRBV30
J: TRBJ2-1
size: .
DNA: TGTGCCTGGACCAAATTTAATCGGAATGAGCAGTTCTTC
CDR3: CAWTKFNRNEQFF

D: .
V: TRBV5-5
J: TRBJ1-2
size: .
DNA: TGTGCCAGCAGCTTGGCGGATTTGGGGCAGGGCCACTACACCTTC
CDR3: CASSLADLGQGHYTF

D: .
V: TRBV9
J: TRBJ1-1
size: .
DNA: TGTGCCAGCAGCGATTCAGACACTGAAGCTTTCTTT
CDR3: CASSDSDTEAFF

D: .
V: TRBV5-1
J: TRBJ1-2
size: .
DNA: TGCGCCAGCAGAGAAGATTCTGATGGCTACACCTTC
CDR3: CASREDSDGYTF

D: TRBD1
V: TRBV9
J: TRBJ2-7
size: .
DNA: TGTGCCAGCAGCGTAGGTCAAAGGAGACAGGGTTGGGCCTACGAGCAGTACTTC
CDR3: CASSVGQRRQGWAYEQYF

D: .
V: TRBV12-3/TRBV12-4
J: TRBJ2-3
size: .
DNA: TGTGCCAGCAGTTTTAATGTGGCGGGACGGGCAGATACGCAGTATTTT
CDR3: CASSFNVAGRADTQYF

D: .
V: TRBV3-1
J: TRBJ2-2
size: .
DNA: TGTGCCAGCAGCGCCGGACTCTTCAACACCGGGGAGCTGTTTTTT
CDR3: CASSAGLFNTGELFF

D: .
V: TRBV7-9
J: TRBJ1-1
size: .
DNA: TGTGCCAGCAGCGAGGTGAACACTGAAGCTTTCTTT
CDR3: CASSEVNTEAFF

D: .
V: TRBV2
J: TRBJ2-5
size: .
DNA: TGTGCCAGCACGGGACTCTACCAAGAGACCCAGTACTTC
CDR3: CASTGLYQETQYF

D: .
V: TRBV29-1
J: TRBJ1-1
size: .
DNA: TGCAGCGTTGCCCACCCCAACACTGAAGCTTTCTTT
CDR3: CSVAHPNTEAFF

D: .
V: TRBV29-1
J: TRBJ2-7
size: .
DNA: TGCAGCGTTTCGACAGGCCAGAGATCCGAGCAGTACTTC
CDR3: CSVSTGQRSEQYF

D: .
V: TRBV27
J: TRBJ1-5
size: .
DNA: TGTGCCAGCAAAGGTGGCAATCAGCCCCAGCATTTT
CDR3: CASKGGNQPQHF

D: .
V: TRBV28
J: TRBJ1-2
size: .
DNA: TGTGCCAGCAGTTTCGCCGCAGGGGAGAGCTATGGCTACACCTTC
CDR3: CASSFAAGESYGYTF

D: TRBD1
V: TRBV15
J: TRBJ2-1
size: .
DNA: TGTGCCACCAGCAGCGGACAGGCCTACAATGAGCAGTTCTTC
CDR3: CATSSGQAYNEQFF

D: TRBD2
V: TRBV24-1
J: TRBJ2-5
size: .
DNA: TGTGCCACCGTTCCGGGACTAGCGGGACCAAGGGCCCAGTACTTC
CDR3: CATVPGLAGPRAQYF

D: TRBD2
V: TRBV9
J: TRBJ2-5
size: .
DNA: TGTGCCAGCAGTGCCGGGACTAGCTGGGAGACCCAGTACTTC
CDR3: CASSAGTSWETQYF

D: .
V: TRBV12-3/TRBV12-4
J: TRBJ1-5
size: .
DNA: TGTGCCAGCAGTTTAGGGCAAGGCAAACTCCAGCCCCAGCATTTT
CDR3: CASSLGQGKLQPQHF

D: .
V: TRBV20-1
J: TRBJ1-3
size: once
DNA: TGCAGTGCGTTCCGGGACAACAGAAACACCATATATTTT
CDR3: CSAFRDNRNTIYF

D: .
V: TRBV12-3/TRBV12-4
J: TRBJ1-1
size: .
DNA: TGTGCCAGCAGTGACATCGGGAACACTGAAGCTTTCTTT
CDR3: CASSDIGNTEAFF

D: .
V: TRBV27
J: TRBJ1-1
size: .
DNA: TGTGCCAGCAGTCGAGGGATGGGGGGTACTGAAGCTTTCTTT
CDR3: CASSRGMGGTEAFF

D: TRBD2
V: TRBV20-1
J: TRBJ2-3
size: .
DNA: TGCAGTGCTAGTGGGACTAGCGGGAGGGGAGATACGCAGTATTTT
CDR3: CSASGTSGRGDTQYF

D: TRBD2
V: TRBV25-1
J: TRBJ2-1
size: .
DNA: TGTGCCACCCGGACTAGCCCGTACAATGAGCAGTTCTTC
CDR3: CATRTSPYNEQFF

D: TRBD1
V: TRBV20-1
J: TRBJ1-4
size: .
DNA: TGCAGTGCCCGGGACAGGTTTAATGAAAAACTGTTTTTT
CDR3: CSARDRFNEKLFF

D: .
V: TRBV9
J: TRBJ2-1
size: once
DNA: TGTGCCAGCAGCGTAGACATCGGGGATGAGCAGTTCTTC
CDR3: CASSVDIGDEQFF

D: TRBD1
V: TRBV28
J: TRBJ1-2
size: .
DNA: TGTGCCAGCAGCCTTGGACAGGGGAACTATGGCTACACCTTC
CDR3: CASSLGQGNYGYTF

D: TRBD1
V: TRBV12-3/TRBV12-4
J: TRBJ1-2
size: many
DNA: TGTGCCAGCAGTTTGGGACAGAACTATGGCTACACCTTC
CDR3: CASSLGQNYGYTF

D: .
V: TRBV27
J: TRBJ2-3
size: .
DNA: TGTGCCAGCACCTCCTGGGCCACAGATACGCAGTATTTT
CDR3: CASTSWATDTQYF

D: .
V: TRBV9
J: TRBJ2-3
size: once
DNA: TGTGCCAGCGGGGCGGGAATTACAGATACGCAGTATTTT
CDR3: CASGAGITDTQYF

D: .
V: TRBV5-4
J: TRBJ1-2
size: .
DNA: TGTGCCAGCAGCTTTGGTGGGAACGATGGCTACACCTTC
CDR3: CASSFGGNDGYTF

D: .
V: TRBV19
J: TRBJ2-2
size: .
DNA: TGTGCCAGTAGTTCTGGGCCACACACCGGGGAGCTGTTTTTT
CDR3: CASSSGPHTGELFF

D: TRBD2
V: TRBV6-5
J: TRBJ2-1
size: .
DNA: TGTGCCAGCAGCCGCGGGACTACTCACAATGAGCAGTTCTTC
CDR3: CASSRGTTHNEQFF

D: .
V: TRBV12-3/TRBV12-4
J: TRBJ2-5
size: few
DNA: TGTGCCAGCAGTTTATCGGAGACCCAGTACTTC
CDR3: CASSLSETQYF